These T cell receptor beta chains were read from a single sample in a study of blood T cell repertoires in COVID-19. Clones were read by immunoSEQ multiplex PCR, and TCRdb kept only the in-frame ones, dropping some. Of fewer than 700,000 clones listed, 70% to 90% are singletons. The material sequenced was peripheral blood. The receptors were sampled from a woman in her forties or fifties with COVID-19, enrolled during active disease. The conserved cysteine and the conserved F or W are not part of the CDR3 here. The order of the fields is V gene, J gene, CDR3 protein.

TRBV27	TRBJ1-2	ASRGANYGYT
TRBV5-4	TRBJ2-1	ASSLTGDEQF
TRBV28	TRBJ1-2	ASSLRGYGYT
TRBV30	TRBJ1-2	AWSVHRGENYGYT
TRBV28	TRBJ1-2	ASRATDTYGYT
TRBV5-4	TRBJ1-2	ASSFSANYGYT
TRBV19	TRBJ1-3	ASSTRNSGNTIY
TRBV9	TRBJ1-5	ASSALHPGQGSQPQH
TRBV7-9	TRBJ2-7	ASSLSSTSGGAGEQY
TRBV3-1/TRBV3-2	TRBJ2-3	ASRASGGGDTQY
TRBV29-1	TRBJ1-2	SVERGGSGYGYT
TRBV7-8	TRBJ2-2	ASSLGNPRRGTGRTGELF
TRBV12-3/TRBV12-4	TRBJ2-7	ASSLAYRYEQY
TRBV29-1	TRBJ2-7	SFVRGYEQY
TRBV5-8	TRBJ1-2	ASSHRANYGYT
TRBV7-3	TRBJ1-2	ASSIHDRGTKGYT
TRBV3-1/TRBV3-2	TRBJ2-2	ASSRSGGSTADTGELF
TRBV27	TRBJ1-1	ASSLQGVGTEAF
TRBV30	TRBJ1-5	AWSSILSYQPQH
TRBV5-1	TRBJ2-7	ASNPGTGGFYEQY
TRBV7-8	TRBJ1-3	ASSSPTGSGNTIY